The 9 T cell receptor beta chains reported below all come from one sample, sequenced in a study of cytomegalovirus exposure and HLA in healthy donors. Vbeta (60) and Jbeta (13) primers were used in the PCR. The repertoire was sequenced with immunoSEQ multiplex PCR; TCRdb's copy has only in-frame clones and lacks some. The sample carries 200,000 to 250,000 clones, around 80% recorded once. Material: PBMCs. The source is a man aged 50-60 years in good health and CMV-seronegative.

The CDR3 region has the DNA TGTGCCAGCAGCTTAGAGGGGACTTGGGTTAATCAGCCCCAGCATTTT. This codes for CASSLEGTWVNQPQHF. The rearrangement uses TRBV7-9 and TRBJ1-5; D is perhaps TRBD1 (5 bases). This CDR3 is 16 amino acids long. In germline, CDR1 is SEHNR, CDR2 FQNEAQ (reference sequence). The V and J ends lost 1 base and 4 bases respectively, with 14 bases between them.

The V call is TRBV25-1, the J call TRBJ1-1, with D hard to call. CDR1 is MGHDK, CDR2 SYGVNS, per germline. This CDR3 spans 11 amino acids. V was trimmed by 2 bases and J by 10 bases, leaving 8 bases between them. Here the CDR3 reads CASSEEVRAFF. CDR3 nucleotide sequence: TGTGCCAGCAGTGAAGAGGTTAGAGCTTTCTTT.

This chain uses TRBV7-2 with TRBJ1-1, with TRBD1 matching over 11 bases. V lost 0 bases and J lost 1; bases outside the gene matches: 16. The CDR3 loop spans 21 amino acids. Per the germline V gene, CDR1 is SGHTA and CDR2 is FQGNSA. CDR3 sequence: CASSLAKPGTGGRTRNTEAFF. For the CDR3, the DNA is TGTGCCAGCAGCTTAGCGAAACCCGGGACAGGGGGTCGGACAAGGAACACTGAAGCTTTCTTT.

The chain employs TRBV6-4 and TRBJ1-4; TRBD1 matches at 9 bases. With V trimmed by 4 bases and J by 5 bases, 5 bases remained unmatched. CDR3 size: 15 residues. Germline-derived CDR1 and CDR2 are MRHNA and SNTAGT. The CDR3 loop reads CASSATGTGNEKLFF. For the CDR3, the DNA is TGTGCCAGCAGTGCGACCGGGACAGGGAATGAAAAACTGTTTTTT.

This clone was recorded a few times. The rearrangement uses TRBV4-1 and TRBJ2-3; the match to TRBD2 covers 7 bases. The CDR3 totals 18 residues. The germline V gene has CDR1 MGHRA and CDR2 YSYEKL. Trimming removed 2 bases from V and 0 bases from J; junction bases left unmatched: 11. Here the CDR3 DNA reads TGCGCCAGCAGCCAATCGGGGGGACGGACGCGCAGCACAGATACGCAGTATTTT. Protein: CASSQSGGRTRSTDTQYF.

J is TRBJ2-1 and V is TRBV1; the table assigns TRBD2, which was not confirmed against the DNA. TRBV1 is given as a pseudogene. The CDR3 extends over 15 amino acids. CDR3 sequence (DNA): TGCACCACCGGGACTAGCGGGAGTTGGTACAATGAGCAGTTCTTC. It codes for CTTGTSGSWYNEQFF.

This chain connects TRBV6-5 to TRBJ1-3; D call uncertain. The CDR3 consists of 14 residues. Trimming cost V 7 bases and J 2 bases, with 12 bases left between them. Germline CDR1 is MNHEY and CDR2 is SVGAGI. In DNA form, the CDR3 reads TGTGCCAGCACCTTTTTGACAACTGGAAACACCATATATTTT. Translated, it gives CASTFLTTGNTIYF.

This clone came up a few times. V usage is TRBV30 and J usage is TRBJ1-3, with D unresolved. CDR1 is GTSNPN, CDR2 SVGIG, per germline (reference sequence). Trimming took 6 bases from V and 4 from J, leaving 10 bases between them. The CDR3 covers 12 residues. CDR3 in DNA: TGTGCCTGCCTCCGGGAGGGAAACACCATATATTTT. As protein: CACLREGNTIYF. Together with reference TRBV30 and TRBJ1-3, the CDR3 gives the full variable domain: SQTIHQWPATLVQPVGSPLSLECTVEGTSNPNLYWYRQAAGRGLQLLFYSVGIGQISSEVPQNLSASRPQDRQFILSSKKLLLSDSGFYLCACLREGNTIYFGEGSWLTVV.

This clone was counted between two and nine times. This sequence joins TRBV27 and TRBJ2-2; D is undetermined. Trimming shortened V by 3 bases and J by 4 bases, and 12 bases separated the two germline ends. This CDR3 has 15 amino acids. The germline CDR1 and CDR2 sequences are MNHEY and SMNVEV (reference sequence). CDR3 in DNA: TGTGCCAGCAGTTTGCTTTCGCCGGGCACCGGGGAGCTGTTTTTT. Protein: CASSLLSPGTGELFF.